Below, 11 T cell receptor beta chains from the same sample are listed, as sequenced in a study of vaccination and CD4 T cells after COVID-19. Antigen specificity for these receptors is unknown. The treatment is: approximately 9-day PBMC culture with coronavirus spike peptide pools or control peptides (ViraFEST assay). At the Johns Hopkins FTIC core, DNA taken from cultured CD4+ T cells was sequenced by way of the Oncomine TCR Beta short-read assay. MiXCR, run by TCRdb on the PCR reads, gives a single entry per CDR3 protein. The sample contains thousands of distinct CDR3 sequences, about 43% of which appear only once. The material sequenced was CD4+ T cells from blood, cultured in vitro. The receptors shown here come from a human donor who had recovered from COVID-19.

The V gene is TRBV7-3, the J gene TRBJ2-7; D may be TRBD1 or TRBD2 (6 bases each). The CDR3 sequence is 14 residues long. Germline CDR1 and CDR2: SGHTA and FQGTGA. Trimming took off 5 bases at V and 5 bases at J, with 16 bases between the two ends. CDR3 in amino acids: CASSRRPGADEQYF. CDR3 nucleotides: TGTGCCAGCAGCCGCCGGCCGGGGGCGGACGAGCAGTACTTC. Complete variable domain (other parts from reference TRBV7-3 and TRBJ2-7): GAGVSQTPSNKVTEKGKYVELRCDPISGHTALYWYRQSLGQGPEFLIYFQGTGAADDSGLPNDRFFAVRPEGSVSTLKIQRTERGDSAVYLCASSRRPGADEQYFGPGTRLTVT.

The sample holds a few counts of this clonotype. V is TRBV20-1 and J is TRBJ1-2, with D tentatively TRBD1 (6 bases). The CDR3 has 12 residues. V was pared by 7 bases and J by 7 bases, with 16 bases between. Germline CDR1 DFQATT, CDR2 SNEGSKA (reference sequence). CDR3 sequence (DNA): TGCAGTGTAAGAACAGGGATTCCTGGCTACACCTTC. Amino acid sequence: CSVRTGIPGYTF.

The rearrangement uses TRBV7-9 and TRBJ2-5; TRBD2 agrees at 9 bases. V lost 6 bases and J lost 4; bases outside the gene matches: 3. The germline gives CDR1 SEHNR, CDR2 FQNEAQ (reference sequence). CDR3 length: 13 residues. The CDR3 loop reads CASRSSGTETQYF. For the CDR3, the DNA is TGTGCCAGCAGATCTAGCGGGACAGAGACCCAGTACTTC.

This clonotype was observed a handful of times. CDR3 amino acids: CASSWGGVSETQYF. As DNA, the CDR3 is TGTGCCAGCAGCTGGGGGGGCGTGTCCGAGACCCAGTACTTC. V and J are TRBV6-1 and TRBJ2-5; a possible D gene is TRBD2 (7 bases). Germline V gene sequence: CDR1 MNHNS, CDR2 SASEGT. This CDR3 comprises 14 residues. V shed 6 bases and J shed 5 bases, with 16 bases lying between them.

The table lists this clonotype with a few counts. The chain recombines TRBV28 with TRBJ2-7; D is uncertain. The CDR3 loop spans 13 amino acids. The germline V and J ends were trimmed by 2 bases and 3 bases, with 8 bases remaining between them. The germline V gene has CDR1 MDHEN and CDR2 SYDVKM. DNA for the CDR3: TGTGCCAGCAGTTTACAGCCACTCTACGAGCAGTACTTC. This codes for CASSLQPLYEQYF.

This clonotype was seen a few times. The V call is TRBV6-1, the J call TRBJ1-2; unclear D gene. The germline V gene has CDR1 MNHNS and CDR2 SASEGT. Trimming shortened V by 6 bases and J by 8 bases, and 10 bases separated the two germline ends. There are 11 residues in the CDR3. In DNA, the CDR3 is TGTGCCAGCAGCCCACCTGAGGGCTACACCTTC. This codes for CASSPPEGYTF.

This sequence joins TRBV7-9 and TRBJ1-2; no clear D. The CDR3 runs 13 residues. Germline V CDR1 and CDR2: SEHNR, FQNEAQ (reference sequence). V was shortened by 5 bases and J by 5 bases, with 12 bases between the two germline ends. The CDR3: CASSPSTVYGYTF. In DNA, the CDR3 is TGTGCCAGCAGCCCGTCCACTGTATATGGCTACACCTTC.

V and J are TRBV29-1 and TRBJ1-2; no reliable D call. V was pared by 7 bases and J by 2 bases, with 8 bases between. CDR1 is SQVTM and CDR2 is ANQGSEA in the germline V gene. The CDR3 extends over 11 amino acids. CDR3 amino acids: CSAQANYGYTF. The CDR3 region has the DNA TGCAGCGCCCAGGCAAACTATGGCTACACCTTC.

By frequency in the sample, this clonotype is medium-sized. CDR3 DNA sequence: TGTGCCACCAGCAGAGATTCCGTTAGGCCCCTCCACTTT. The encoded protein is CATSRDSVRPLHF. The V call is TRBV15, the J call TRBJ1-6; no firm D call. The V gene's germline CDR1 is LNHNV and CDR2 YYDKDF (reference sequence). This CDR3 is 13 amino acids long. V gave up 0 bases and J gave up 13 bases, with 10 bases separating them.

The chain recombines TRBV20-1 with TRBJ1-5; 7 bases match TRBD1. The CDR3 consists of 14 residues. The J segment lost 5 bases and the V segment lost 5 bases, leaving 9 bases of the junction unmatched. CDR1 and CDR2 (germline): DFQATT, SNEGSKA (reference sequence). The CDR3 spells CSASHPGTDQPQHF. The CDR3 DNA sequence: TGCAGTGCTTCTCATCCAGGGACAGATCAGCCCCAGCATTTT.

The J gene is TRBJ2-7, the V gene TRBV7-2; the D gene is possibly TRBD1 (5 bases). V lost 6 bases, J lost 4 bases, and 10 bases lay in between. In germline, CDR1 is SGHTA, CDR2 FQGNSA. This CDR3 is built from 12 residues. Here the CDR3 reads CASSPGSYEQYF. Here the CDR3 DNA reads TGTGCCAGCAGTCCAGGGTCTTACGAGCAGTACTTC.